Given below is one T cell receptor beta chain in context. V was trimmed by 0 bases and J by 6 bases, leaving 11 bases between them. The germline V gene encodes CDR1 LGHDT and CDR2 YNNKEL (reference sequence). The CDR3 is 14 amino acids. Each CDR3 protein gets one entry after TCRdb re-called the RT-PCR reads with MiXCR. The profile shows around 700,000 distinct CDR3 sequences, 14% of them singletons. The V gene is TRBV3-1, the J gene TRBJ1-1; a weak D match, TRBD1 (5 bases). The sequencing input was memory CD4+ T cells from blood. This receptor was taken from a female donor in good health, serving as a healthy control. The CDR3, as DNA: TGTGCCAGCAGCCAAGATATGGTGACAGCTGAAGCTTTCTTT. This gives the protein CASSQDMVTAEAFF.